Presented here are 6 T cell receptor beta chains from one specimen sequenced in a study of early T cells in non-severe SARS-CoV-2 infection. TCRdb called the 5' RACE reads again in MiXCR, with one record for every CDR3 protein. The sample holds some 67,000 distinct CDR3 sequences, roughly an eighth seen once. The source material was whole blood. Receptors were obtained from an adult who was a healthcare worker with PCR-confirmed SARS-CoV-2 infection or an uninfected control (not recorded which).

This clonotype showed up just a few times. The chain uses TRBV11-1 and TRBJ1-1; no clear D. V lost 6 bases, J lost 3 bases, and 11 bases lay in between. CDR3 length: 13 amino acids. The germline V gene encodes CDR1 SGHAT and CDR2 FQDESV (reference sequence). CDR3 in amino acids: CASSRLGDTEAFF. The CDR3 nucleotides read TGTGCCAGCAGTCGCCTTGGGGACACTGAAGCTTTCTTT.

This clonotype was seen more than once but under ten times. The chain recombines TRBV10-3 with TRBJ2-7; possibly TRBD1 or TRBD2 for D (7 bases each). The V end lost 8 bases, the J end lost 2 bases, and 10 bases lay between the germline ends. The CDR3 totals 12 residues. CDR1 and CDR2 from the germline V gene are ENHRY and SYGVKD. The CDR3 loop reads CAIQGGTYEQYF. CDR3 bases: TGTGCCATCCAGGGGGGGACCTACGAGCAGTACTTC.

This clonotype occurred many times. CDR3: CASRGEAHWGNEQFF. In DNA form, the CDR3 reads TGTGCCAGCAGGGGAGAGGCACACTGGGGGAATGAGCAGTTCTTC. This chain uses TRBV7-9 with TRBJ2-1; the D gene could be TRBD1 or TRBD2 (5 bases each). The length of the CDR3 is 15 residues. V was shortened by 6 bases and J by 7 bases, with 19 bases between the two germline ends. CDR1 is SEHNR, CDR2 FQNEAQ, per germline (reference sequence).

This chain links TRBV5-1 with TRBJ2-7; D not resolved. The CDR3 extends over 11 amino acids. Trimming removed 2 bases at V and 7 bases at J, with 7 bases between. Germline CDR1 reads SGHRS; CDR2 reads YFSETQ. Here the CDR3 reads CASSFNKEQYF. The DNA for the CDR3 is TGCGCCAGCAGCTTTAATAAAGAGCAGTACTTC. The full variable domain, completed using reference TRBV5-1 and TRBJ2-7, is KAGVTQTPRYLIKTRGQQVTLSCSPISGHRSVSWYQQTPGQGLQFLFEYFSETQRNKGNFPGRFSGRQFSNSRSEMNVSTLELGDSALYLCASSFNKEQYFGPGTRLTVT.

This chain uses TRBV4-3 with TRBJ2-5; D unresolved. The ends were cut back, 0 bases at V and 2 bases at J, with 7 bases in the middle. There are 14 residues in the CDR3. From germline, CDR1 is LGHNA and CDR2 YSLEER. In DNA form, the CDR3 reads TGCGCCAGCAGCCAAGATCTAGGGCAAGAGACCCAGTACTTC. Residues: CASSQDLGQETQYF.

CDR3 bases: TGTGCCAGCAGCCAAGATCGGGTAGCGGTCCATGCAGATACGCAGTATTTT. It translates to CASSQDRVAVHADTQYF. The chain uses TRBV4-2 and TRBJ2-3, with D tentatively TRBD2 (6 bases). V was pared by 0 bases and J by 4 bases, with 17 bases between. Germline V gene lookup returns CDR1 LGHNA and CDR2 YNFKEQ. This CDR3 contains 17 residues.